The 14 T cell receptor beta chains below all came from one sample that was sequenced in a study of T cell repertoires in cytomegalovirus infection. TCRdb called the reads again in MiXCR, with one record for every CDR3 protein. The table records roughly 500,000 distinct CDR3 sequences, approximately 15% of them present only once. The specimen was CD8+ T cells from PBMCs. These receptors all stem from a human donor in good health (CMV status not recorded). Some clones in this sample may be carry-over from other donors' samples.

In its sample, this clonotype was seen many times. CDR3 residues: CASSSDLGGGEKLFF. The CDR3 DNA reads as TGTGCCAGCAGCTCCGACTTGGGGGGGGGCGAAAAACTGTTTTTT. The J gene is TRBJ1-4, the V gene TRBV7-9, with a weak D call TRBD1 (6 bases). The V end lost 4 bases, the J end lost 8 bases, and 17 bases lay between the germline ends. The CDR3 is 15 amino acids. Germline loops: CDR1 SEHNR, CDR2 FQNEAQ (reference sequence).

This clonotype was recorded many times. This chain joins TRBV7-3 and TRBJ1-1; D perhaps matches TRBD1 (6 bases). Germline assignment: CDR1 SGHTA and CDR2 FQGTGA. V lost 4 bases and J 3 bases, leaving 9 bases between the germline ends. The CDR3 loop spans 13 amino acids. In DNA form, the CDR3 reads TGTGCCAGCAGCTCAGGGGTAGACACTGAAGCTTTCTTT. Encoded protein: CASSSGVDTEAFF. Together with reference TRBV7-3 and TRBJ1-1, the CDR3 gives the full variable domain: GAGVSQTPSNKVTEKGKYVELRCDPISGHTALYWYRQSLGQGPEFLIYFQGTGAADDSGLPNDRFFAVRPEGSVSTLKIQRTERGDSAVYLCASSSGVDTEAFFGQGTRLTVV.

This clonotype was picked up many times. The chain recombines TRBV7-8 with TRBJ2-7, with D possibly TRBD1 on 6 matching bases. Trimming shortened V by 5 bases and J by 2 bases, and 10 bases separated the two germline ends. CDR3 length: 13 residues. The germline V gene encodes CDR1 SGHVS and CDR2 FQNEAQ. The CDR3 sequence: CASSEGQAYEQYF. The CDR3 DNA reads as TGTGCCAGCAGCGAGGGACAAGCCTACGAGCAGTACTTC.

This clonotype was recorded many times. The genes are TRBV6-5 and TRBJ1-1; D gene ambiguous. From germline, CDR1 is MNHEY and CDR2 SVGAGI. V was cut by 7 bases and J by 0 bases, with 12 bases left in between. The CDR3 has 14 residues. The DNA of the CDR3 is TGTGCCAGCACCACGGAGTTCATGAACACTGAAGCTTTCTTT. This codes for CASTTEFMNTEAFF.

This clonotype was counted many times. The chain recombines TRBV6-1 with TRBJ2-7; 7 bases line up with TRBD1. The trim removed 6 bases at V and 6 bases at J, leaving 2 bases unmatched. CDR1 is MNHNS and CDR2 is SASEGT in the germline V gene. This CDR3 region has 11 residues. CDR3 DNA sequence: TGTGCCAGCAGAGCAGGGGGCGAGCAGTACTTC. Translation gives CASRAGGEQYF.

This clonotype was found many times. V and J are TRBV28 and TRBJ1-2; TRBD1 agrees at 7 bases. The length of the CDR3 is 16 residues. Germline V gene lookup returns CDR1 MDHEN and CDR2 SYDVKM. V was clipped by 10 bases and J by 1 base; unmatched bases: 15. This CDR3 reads CATHRGTDFLNYGYTF. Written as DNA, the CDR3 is TGTGCCACCCACAGGGGTACCGACTTTCTTAACTATGGCTACACCTTC.

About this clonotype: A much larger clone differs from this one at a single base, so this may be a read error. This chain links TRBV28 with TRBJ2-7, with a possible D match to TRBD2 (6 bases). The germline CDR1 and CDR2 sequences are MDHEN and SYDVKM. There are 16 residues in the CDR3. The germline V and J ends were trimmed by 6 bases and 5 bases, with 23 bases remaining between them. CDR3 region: CASRSGAGGFLDEQYF. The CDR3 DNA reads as TGTGCCAGCAGGTCCGGGGCAGGAGGGTTCCTTGACGAGCAGTACTTC.

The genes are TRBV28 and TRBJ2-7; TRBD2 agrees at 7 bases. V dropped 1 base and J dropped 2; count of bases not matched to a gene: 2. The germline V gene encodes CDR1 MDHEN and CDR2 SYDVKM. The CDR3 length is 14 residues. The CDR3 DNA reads TGTGCCAGCAGTTTATTACGGGGGGCCTACGAGCAGTACTTC. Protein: CASSLLRGAYEQYF.

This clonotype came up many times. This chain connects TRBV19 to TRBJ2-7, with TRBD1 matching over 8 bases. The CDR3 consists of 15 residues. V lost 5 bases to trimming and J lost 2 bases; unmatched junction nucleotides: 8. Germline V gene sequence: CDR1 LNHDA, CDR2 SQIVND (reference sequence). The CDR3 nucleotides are TGTGCCAGTAGTCCGGACAGGGAAGGGGCCTACGAGCAGTACTTC. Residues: CASSPDREGAYEQYF.

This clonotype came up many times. In DNA form, the CDR3 reads TGTGCCAGCAGCTTACCTGCAGGGGATCAGGAGACCCAGTACTTC. It yields the protein CASSLPAGDQETQYF. The chain combines TRBV7-9 with TRBJ2-5; possible D gene TRBD1, 6 bases. The CDR3 extends over 15 amino acids. CDR1 is SEHNR and CDR2 is FQNEAQ in the germline V gene (reference sequence). V shed 2 bases and J shed 5 bases, with 15 bases lying between them.

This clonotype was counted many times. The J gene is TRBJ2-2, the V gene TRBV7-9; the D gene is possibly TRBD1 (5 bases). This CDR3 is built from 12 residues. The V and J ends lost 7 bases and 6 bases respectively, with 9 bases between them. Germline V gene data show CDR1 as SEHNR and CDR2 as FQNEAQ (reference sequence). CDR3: CASKWGPGELFF. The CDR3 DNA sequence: TGTGCCAGCAAATGGGGCCCCGGGGAGCTGTTTTTT. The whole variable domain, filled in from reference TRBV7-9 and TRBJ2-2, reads DTGVSQNPRHKITKRGQNVTFRCDPISEHNRLYWYRQTLGQGPEFLTYFQNEAQLEKSRLLSDRFSAERPKGSFSTLEIQRTEQGDSAMYLCASKWGPGELFFGEGSRLTVL.

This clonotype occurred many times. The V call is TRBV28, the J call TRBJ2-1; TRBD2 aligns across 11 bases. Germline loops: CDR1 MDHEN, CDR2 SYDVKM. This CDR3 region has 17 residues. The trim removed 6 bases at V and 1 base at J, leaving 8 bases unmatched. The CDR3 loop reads CASRPIGTSGSYNEQFF. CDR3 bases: TGTGCCAGCAGGCCAATCGGGACTAGCGGTTCCTACAATGAGCAGTTCTTC.

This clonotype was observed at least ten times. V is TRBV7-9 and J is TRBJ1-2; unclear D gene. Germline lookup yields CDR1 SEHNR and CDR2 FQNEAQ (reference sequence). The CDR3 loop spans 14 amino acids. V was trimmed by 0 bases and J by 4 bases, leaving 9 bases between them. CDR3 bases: TGTGCCAGCAGCTTAGCGGAGGATTTCTATGGCTACACCTTC. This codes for CASSLAEDFYGYTF.

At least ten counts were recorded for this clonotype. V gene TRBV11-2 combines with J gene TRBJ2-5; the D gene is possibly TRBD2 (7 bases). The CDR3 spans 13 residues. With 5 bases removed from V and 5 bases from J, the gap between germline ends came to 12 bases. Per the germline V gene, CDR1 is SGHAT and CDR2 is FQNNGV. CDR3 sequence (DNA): TGTGCCAGCAGCCAAAGGGGGGGGGAGACCCAGTACTTC. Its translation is CASSQRGGETQYF. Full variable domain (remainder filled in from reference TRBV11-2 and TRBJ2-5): EAGVAQSPRYKIIEKRQSVAFWCNPISGHATLYWYQQILGQGPKLLIQFQNNGVVDDSQLPKDRFSAERLKGVDSTLKIQPAKLEDSAVYLCASSQRGGETQYFGPGTRLLVL.